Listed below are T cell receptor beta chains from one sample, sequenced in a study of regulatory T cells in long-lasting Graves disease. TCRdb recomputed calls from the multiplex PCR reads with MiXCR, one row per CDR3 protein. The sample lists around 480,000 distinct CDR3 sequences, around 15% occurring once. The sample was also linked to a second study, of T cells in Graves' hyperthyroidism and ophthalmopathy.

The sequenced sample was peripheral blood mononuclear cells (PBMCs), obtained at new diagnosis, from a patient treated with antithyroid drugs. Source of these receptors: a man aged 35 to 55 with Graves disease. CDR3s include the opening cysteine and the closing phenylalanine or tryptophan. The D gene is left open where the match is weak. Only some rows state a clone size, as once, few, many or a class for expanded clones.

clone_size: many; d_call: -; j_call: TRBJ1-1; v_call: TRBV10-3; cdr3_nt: TGTGCCATCAGTGGACTCGTGGGCACTGAAGCTTTCTTT; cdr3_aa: CAISGLVGTEAFF
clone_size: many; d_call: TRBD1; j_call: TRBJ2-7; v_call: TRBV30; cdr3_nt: TGTGCCTGGACAGGGGGCTTCCCGGTGGAGCAGTACTTC; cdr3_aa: CAWTGGFPVEQYF
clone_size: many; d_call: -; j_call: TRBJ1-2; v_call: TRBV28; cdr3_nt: TGTGCCAGCAGTTCCCCCGCGGTAAACTATGGCTACACCTTC; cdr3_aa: CASSSPAVNYGYTF
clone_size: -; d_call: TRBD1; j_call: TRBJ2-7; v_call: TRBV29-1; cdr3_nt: TGCAGCGTTGAAGCCCGGGACAGGGGTGTTGGGGAGCAGTACTTC; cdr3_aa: CSVEARDRGVGEQYF
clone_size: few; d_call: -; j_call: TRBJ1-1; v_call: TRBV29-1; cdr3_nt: TGCAGCGTGAAAAGGGGGAAGAACACTGAAGCTTTCTTT; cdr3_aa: CSVKRGKNTEAFF
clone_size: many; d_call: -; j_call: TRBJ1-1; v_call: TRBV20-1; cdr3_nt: TGCAGTGCCAGCCCAGGGCGGGAGACTGAAGCTTTCTTT; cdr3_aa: CSASPGRETEAFF
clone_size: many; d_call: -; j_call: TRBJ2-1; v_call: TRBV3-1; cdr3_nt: TGTGCCAGCAGCCAAGACTCGCGAGATGAGCAGTTCTTC; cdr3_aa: CASSQDSRDEQFF
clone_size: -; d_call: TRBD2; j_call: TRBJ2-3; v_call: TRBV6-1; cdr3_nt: TGTGCCAGCAGGAGGGAGCGGGAGTGGCCAGATACGCAGTATTTT; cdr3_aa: CASRREREWPDTQYF
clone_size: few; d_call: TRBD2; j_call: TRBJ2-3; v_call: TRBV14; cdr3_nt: TGTGCCAGCAGCCAGGGGCTTAGCGGGAGGGCCCCCAACACCGATACGCAGTATTTT; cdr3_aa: CASSQGLSGRAPNTDTQYF
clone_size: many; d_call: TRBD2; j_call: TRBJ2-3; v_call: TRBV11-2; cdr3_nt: TGTGCCAGCAGCCCCAGGACTAGTAGCACAGATACGCAGTATTTT; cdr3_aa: CASSPRTSSTDTQYF